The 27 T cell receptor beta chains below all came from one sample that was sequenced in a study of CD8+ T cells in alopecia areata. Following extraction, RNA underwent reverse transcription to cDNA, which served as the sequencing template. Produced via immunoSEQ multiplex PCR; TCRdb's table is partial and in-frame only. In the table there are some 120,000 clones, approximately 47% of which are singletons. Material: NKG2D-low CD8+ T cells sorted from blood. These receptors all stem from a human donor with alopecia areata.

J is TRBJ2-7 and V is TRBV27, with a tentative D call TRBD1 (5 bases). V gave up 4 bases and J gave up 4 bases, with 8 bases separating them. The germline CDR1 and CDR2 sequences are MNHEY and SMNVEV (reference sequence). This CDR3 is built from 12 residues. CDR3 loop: CASSSGLYEQYF. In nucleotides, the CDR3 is TGTGCCAGCAGTTCAGGGCTATACGAGCAGTACTTC.

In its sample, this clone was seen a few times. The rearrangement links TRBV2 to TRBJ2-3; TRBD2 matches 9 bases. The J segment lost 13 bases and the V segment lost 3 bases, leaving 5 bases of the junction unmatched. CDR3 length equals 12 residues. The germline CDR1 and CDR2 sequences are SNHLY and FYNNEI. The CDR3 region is CASSDGLAGKYF. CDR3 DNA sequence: TGTGCCAGCAGTGATGGGCTAGCGGGGAAGTATTTT.

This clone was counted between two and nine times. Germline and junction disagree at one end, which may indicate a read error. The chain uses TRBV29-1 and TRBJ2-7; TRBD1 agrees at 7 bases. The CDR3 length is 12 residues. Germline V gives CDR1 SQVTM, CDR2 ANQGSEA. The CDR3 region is CSIEATGFEQYF. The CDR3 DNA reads TGCAGCATTGAGGCGACAGGGTTCGAGCAGTACTTC.

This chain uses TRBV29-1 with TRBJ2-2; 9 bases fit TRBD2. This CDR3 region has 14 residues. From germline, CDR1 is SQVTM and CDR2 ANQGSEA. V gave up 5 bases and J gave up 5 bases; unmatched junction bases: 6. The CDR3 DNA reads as TGCAGCGTTCACCGCGGGGGGGAGACCGGGGAGCTGTTTTTT. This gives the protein CSVHRGGETGELFF.

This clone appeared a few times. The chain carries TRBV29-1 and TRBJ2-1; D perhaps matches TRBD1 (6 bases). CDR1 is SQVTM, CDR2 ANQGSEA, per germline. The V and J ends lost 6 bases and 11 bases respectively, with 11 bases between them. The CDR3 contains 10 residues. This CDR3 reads CSVIQGKQFF. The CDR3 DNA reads TGCAGCGTAATACAGGGAAAGCAGTTCTTC.

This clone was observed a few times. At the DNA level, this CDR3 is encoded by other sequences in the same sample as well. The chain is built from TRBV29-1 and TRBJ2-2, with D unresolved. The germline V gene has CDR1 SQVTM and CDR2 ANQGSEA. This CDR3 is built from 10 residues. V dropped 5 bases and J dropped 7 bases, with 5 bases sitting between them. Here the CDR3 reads CSVLIGELFF. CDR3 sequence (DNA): TGCAGCGTTCTCATCGGGGAGCTGTTTTTT.

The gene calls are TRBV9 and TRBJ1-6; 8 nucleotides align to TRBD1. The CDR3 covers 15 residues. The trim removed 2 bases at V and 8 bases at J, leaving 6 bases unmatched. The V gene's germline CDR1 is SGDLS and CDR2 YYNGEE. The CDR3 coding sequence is TGTGCCAGCAGCGTCTATGGACAGGGAGATTCACCCCTCCACTTT. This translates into CASSVYGQGDSPLHF. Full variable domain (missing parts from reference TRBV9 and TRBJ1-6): DSGVTQTPKHLITATGQRVTLRCSPRSGDLSVYWYQQSLDQGLQFLIQYYNGEERAKGNILERFSAQQFPDLHSELNLSSLELGDSALYFCASSVYGQGDSPLHFGNGTRLTVT.

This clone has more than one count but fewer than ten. CDR3 sequence reads: CASSQGGSNEQFF. The CDR3, as DNA: TGCGCCAGCAGCCAAGGGGGCAGCAATGAGCAGTTCTTC. The rearrangement links TRBV4-1 to TRBJ2-1, with a weak D call TRBD1 (5 bases). Germline V gene sequence: CDR1 MGHRA, CDR2 YSYEKL. The V and J ends lost 1 base and 6 bases respectively, with 7 bases between them. The CDR3 length is 13 residues.

Here the CDR3 reads CASSQGLGVEQYF. The CDR3 coding sequence is TGCGCCAGCAGCCAAGGGTTAGGGGTCGAGCAGTACTTC. The chain carries TRBV4-1 and TRBJ2-7; maybe TRBD1 (5 bases). The CDR3 is 13 residues long. V lost 1 base and J lost 6, with 10 bases in between. The germline V gene encodes CDR1 MGHRA and CDR2 YSYEKL.

CDR3: CASSYSTGNTEAFF. Here the CDR3 DNA reads TGTGCCAGCAGTTACTCGACAGGGAACACTGAAGCTTTCTTT. The rearrangement uses TRBV6-5 and TRBJ1-1, with TRBD1 as a possible D gene (6 bases). The V end was cut by 0 bases, the J end by 1 base, with 6 bases between. From germline, CDR1 is MNHEY and CDR2 SVGAGI. CDR3 length equals 14 residues.

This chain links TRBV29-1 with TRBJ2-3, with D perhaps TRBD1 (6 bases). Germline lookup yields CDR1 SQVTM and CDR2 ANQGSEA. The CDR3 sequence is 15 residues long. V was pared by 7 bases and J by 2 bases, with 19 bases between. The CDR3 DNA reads TGCAGCGCACGGGACACGTTATCTATCACAGATACGCAGTATTTT. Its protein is CSARDTLSITDTQYF.

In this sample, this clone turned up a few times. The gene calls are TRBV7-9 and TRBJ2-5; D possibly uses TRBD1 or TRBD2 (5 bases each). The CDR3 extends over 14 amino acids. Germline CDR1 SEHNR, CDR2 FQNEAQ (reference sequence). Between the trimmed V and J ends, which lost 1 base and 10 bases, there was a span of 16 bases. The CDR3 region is CASSLGDPARGQYF. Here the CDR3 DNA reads TGTGCCAGCAGCTTAGGTGACCCAGCGAGGGGCCAGTACTTC.

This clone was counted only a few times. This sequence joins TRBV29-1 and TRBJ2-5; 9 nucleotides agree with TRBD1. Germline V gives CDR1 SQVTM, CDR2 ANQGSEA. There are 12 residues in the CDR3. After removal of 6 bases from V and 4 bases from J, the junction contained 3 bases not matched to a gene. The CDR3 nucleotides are TGCAGCGTCTCGACAGGGGGAGAGACCCAGTACTTC. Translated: CSVSTGGETQYF. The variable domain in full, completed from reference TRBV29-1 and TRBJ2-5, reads SAVISQKPSRDICQRGTSLTIQCQVDSQVTMMFWYRQQPGQSLTLIATANQGSEATYESGFVIDKFPISRPNLTFSTLTVSNMSPEDSSIYLCSVSTGGETQYFGPGTRLLVL.

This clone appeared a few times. The CDR3 region has the DNA TGTGCCAGCAGCACATCCGGGAACACTGAAGCTTTCTTT. Translating it yields CASSTSGNTEAFF. This chain links TRBV28 with TRBJ1-1; D ambiguous. CDR3 length: 13 amino acids. V lost 6 bases, J lost 1 base, and 9 bases lay in between. Germline assignment: CDR1 MDHEN and CDR2 SYDVKM.

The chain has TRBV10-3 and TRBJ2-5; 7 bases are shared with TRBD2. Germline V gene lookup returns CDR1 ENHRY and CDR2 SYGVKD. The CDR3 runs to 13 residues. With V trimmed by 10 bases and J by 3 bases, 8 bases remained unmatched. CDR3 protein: CATTTSEEETQYF. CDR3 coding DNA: TGTGCCACTACTACTAGCGAGGAAGAGACCCAGTACTTC.

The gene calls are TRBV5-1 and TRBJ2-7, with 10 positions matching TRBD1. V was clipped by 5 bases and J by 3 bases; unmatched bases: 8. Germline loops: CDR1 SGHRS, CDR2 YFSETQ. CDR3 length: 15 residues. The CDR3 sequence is CASRTRDRGFYEQYF. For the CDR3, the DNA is TGCGCCAGCAGAACCCGGGACAGGGGTTTCTACGAGCAGTACTTC.

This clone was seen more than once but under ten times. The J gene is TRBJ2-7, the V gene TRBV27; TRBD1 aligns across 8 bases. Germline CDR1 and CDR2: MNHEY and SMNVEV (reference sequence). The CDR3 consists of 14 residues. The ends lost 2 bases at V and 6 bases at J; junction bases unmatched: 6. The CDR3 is CASSLGTGDAEQYF. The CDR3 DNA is TGTGCCAGCAGTTTAGGGACAGGAGACGCCGAGCAGTACTTC.

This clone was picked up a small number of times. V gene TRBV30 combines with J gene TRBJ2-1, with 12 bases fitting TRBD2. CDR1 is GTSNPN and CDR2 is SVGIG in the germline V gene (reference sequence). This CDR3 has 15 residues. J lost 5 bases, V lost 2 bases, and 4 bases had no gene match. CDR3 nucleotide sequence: TGTGCCTGGAGTAAAGGACTAGCGGGGAACAATGAGCAGTTCTTC. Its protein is CAWSKGLAGNNEQFF.

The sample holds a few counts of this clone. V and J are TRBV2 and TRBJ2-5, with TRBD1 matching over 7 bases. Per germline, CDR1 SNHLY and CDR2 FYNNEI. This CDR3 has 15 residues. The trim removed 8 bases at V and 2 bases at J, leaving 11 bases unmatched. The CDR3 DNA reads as TGTGCCAGCGGAGGACAGGCCTCACCTCAAGAGACCCAGTACTTC. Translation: CASGGQASPQETQYF.

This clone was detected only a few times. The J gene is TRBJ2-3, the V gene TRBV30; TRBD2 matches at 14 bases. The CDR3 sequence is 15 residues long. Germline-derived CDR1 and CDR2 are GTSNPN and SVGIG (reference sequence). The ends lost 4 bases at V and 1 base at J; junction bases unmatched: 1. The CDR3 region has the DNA TGTGCCTGGACGGGACTAGCGGGGGGCACAGATACGCAGTATTTT. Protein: CAWTGLAGGTDTQYF.

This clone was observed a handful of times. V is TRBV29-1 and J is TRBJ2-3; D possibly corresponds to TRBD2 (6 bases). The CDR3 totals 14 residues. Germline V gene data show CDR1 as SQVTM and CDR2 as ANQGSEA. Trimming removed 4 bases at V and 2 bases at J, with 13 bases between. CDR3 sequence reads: CSVGWGGTTDTQYF. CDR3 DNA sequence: TGCAGCGTTGGGTGGGGCGGGACCACAGATACGCAGTATTTT.

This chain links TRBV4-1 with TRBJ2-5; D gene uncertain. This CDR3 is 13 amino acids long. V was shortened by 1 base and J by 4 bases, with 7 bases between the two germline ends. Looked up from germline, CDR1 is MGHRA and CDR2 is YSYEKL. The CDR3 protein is CASSQVPLETQYF. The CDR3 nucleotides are TGCGCCAGCAGCCAAGTACCCCTAGAGACCCAGTACTTC.

The CDR3 DNA follows: TGCAGCGCCCTGACAAATGAGCAGTTCTTC. Protein product: CSALTNEQFF. The chain uses TRBV29-1 and TRBJ2-1; D gene unclear. V was clipped by 7 bases and J by 7 bases, with 8 bases between them. The germline V gene has CDR1 SQVTM and CDR2 ANQGSEA. The CDR3 runs 10 residues.

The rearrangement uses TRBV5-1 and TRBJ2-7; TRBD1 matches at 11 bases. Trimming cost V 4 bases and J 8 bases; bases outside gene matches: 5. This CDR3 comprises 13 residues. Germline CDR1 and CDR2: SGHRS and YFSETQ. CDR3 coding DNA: TGCGCCAGCAGCGCCGGGACAGGGGGAAAGCAGTACTTC. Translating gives CASSAGTGGKQYF.

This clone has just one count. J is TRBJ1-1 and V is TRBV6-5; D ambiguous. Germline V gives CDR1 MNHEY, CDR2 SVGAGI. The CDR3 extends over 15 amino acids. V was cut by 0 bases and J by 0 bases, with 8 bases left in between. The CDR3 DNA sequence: TGTGCCAGCAGTTACTCGAGAACGGTGAACACTGAAGCTTTCTTT. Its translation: CASSYSRTVNTEAFF.

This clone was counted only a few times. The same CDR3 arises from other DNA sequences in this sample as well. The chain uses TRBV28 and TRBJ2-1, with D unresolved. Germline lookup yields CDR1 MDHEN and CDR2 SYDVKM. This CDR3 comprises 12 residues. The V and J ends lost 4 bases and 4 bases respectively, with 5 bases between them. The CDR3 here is CASSSAYNEQFF. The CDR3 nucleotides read TGTGCCAGCAGTTCGGCGTACAATGAGCAGTTCTTC.

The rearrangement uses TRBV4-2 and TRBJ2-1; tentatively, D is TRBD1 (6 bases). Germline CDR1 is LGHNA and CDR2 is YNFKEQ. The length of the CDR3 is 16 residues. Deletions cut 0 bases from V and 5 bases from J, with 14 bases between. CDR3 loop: CASSQDMGAGHNEQFF. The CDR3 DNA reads TGTGCCAGCAGCCAAGATATGGGGGCCGGTCACAATGAGCAGTTCTTC.